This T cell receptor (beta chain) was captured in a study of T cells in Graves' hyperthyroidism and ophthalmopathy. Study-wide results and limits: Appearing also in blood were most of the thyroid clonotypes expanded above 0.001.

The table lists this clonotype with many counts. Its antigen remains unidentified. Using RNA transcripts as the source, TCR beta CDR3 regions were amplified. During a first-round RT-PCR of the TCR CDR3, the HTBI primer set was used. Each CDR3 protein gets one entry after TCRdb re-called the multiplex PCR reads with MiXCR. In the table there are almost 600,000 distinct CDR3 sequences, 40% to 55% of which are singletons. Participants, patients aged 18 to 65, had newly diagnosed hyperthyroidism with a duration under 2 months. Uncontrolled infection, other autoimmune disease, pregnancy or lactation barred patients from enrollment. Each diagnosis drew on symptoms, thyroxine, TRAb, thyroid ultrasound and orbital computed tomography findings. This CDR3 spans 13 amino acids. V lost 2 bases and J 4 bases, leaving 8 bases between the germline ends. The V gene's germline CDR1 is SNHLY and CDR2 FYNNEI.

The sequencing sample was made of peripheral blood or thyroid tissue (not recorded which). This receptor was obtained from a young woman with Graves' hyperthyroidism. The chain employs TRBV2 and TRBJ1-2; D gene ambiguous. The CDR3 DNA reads TGTGCCAGCAGTGAAACCGGCTTCTATGGCTACACCTTC. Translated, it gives CASSETGFYGYTF.